These 28 T cell receptor beta chains were sequenced from one sample in a study of blood T cell repertoires in COVID-19. Produced via immunoSEQ multiplex PCR; TCRdb's table is partial and in-frame only. The sample lists about 200,000 clones; approximately 86% were seen once. Material for sequencing was peripheral blood. The origin of the receptors is a man younger than 35 with active or convalescent COVID-19.

The rearrangement links TRBV14 to TRBJ1-1; D is undetermined. This CDR3 spans 16 amino acids. Trimming cost V 2 bases and J 0 bases, with 13 bases left between them. CDR1 SGHDN and CDR2 FVKESK come from the germline V gene. The CDR3: CASSQYDLVMNTEAFF. The CDR3 coding sequence is TGTGCCAGCAGCCAATATGACTTAGTCATGAACACTGAAGCTTTCTTT.

V is TRBV6-5 and J is TRBJ1-5; D remains unclear. The CDR3 runs to 13 residues. From germline, CDR1 is MNHEY and CDR2 SVGAGI. With 6 bases removed from V and 3 bases from J, the gap between germline ends came to 9 bases. The CDR3 region has the DNA TGTGCCAGCAGCCCGACACCCAATCAGCCCCAGCATTTT. It specifies CASSPTPNQPQHF.

The chain is built from TRBV18 and TRBJ1-2; TRBD1 aligns across 9 bases. The CDR3 covers 17 residues. The V and J ends lost 2 bases and 8 bases, in that order; junction bases with no gene match: 15. The germline V gene encodes CDR1 KGHSH and CDR2 LQKENI. DNA for the CDR3: TGTGCCAGCTCACCAGGGACAGGGTTCATCAATGCAGGAGGCTACACCTTC. The encoded protein is CASSPGTGFINAGGYTF.

This chain uses TRBV29-1 with TRBJ2-3; perhaps TRBD1 as D (5 bases). V gave up 3 bases and J gave up 2 bases, with 9 bases separating them. Germline V lookup: CDR1 SQVTM, CDR2 ANQGSEA. The CDR3 is 13 amino acids. CDR3 residues: CSVDLGHTDTQYF. CDR3 coding DNA: TGCAGCGTTGACCTAGGACACACAGATACGCAGTATTTT.

The V gene is TRBV4-1, the J gene TRBJ2-3; 7 bases align to TRBD1. CDR3 length: 13 amino acids. Per germline, CDR1 MGHRA and CDR2 YSYEKL. Unmatched junction bases numbered 6, after V lost 8 bases and J lost 4 bases. In DNA form, the CDR3 reads TGCGCCAGCGGAAGAACAGGGGCAGATACGCAGTATTTT. Protein sequence: CASGRTGADTQYF.

The chain links TRBV7-2 to TRBJ2-5; 10 bases line up with TRBD2. Germline V lookup: CDR1 SGHTA, CDR2 FQGNSA. V lost 5 bases, J lost 4 bases, and 13 bases stayed unmatched. This CDR3 contains 17 residues. CDR3 in DNA: TGTGCCAGCAGCCTCGGGACTAGCGCGCTTCCGATAGAGACCCAGTACTTC. Residues: CASSLGTSALPIETQYF.

This rearrangement joins TRBV5-4 to TRBJ1-2, with 8 bases that match TRBD1. After removal of 4 bases from V and 4 bases from J, the junction contained 6 bases not matched to a gene. Germline values: CDR1 SGHNT, CDR2 YYREEE (reference sequence). The CDR3 totals 14 residues. CDR3 loop: CASSTRTGLYGYTF. In DNA form, the CDR3 reads TGTGCCAGCAGCACCCGGACAGGGCTCTATGGCTACACCTTC.

The chain combines TRBV6-5 with TRBJ1-1; weak D call: TRBD1 (5 bases). From germline, CDR1 is MNHEY and CDR2 SVGAGI. The CDR3 totals 11 residues. Trimming shortened V by 6 bases and J by 5 bases, and 7 bases separated the two germline ends. The CDR3 loop reads CASSRQTEAFF. The CDR3 nucleotides read TGTGCCAGCAGCAGACAGACTGAAGCTTTCTTT.

This clone was recorded once. The chain combines TRBV3-1 (or the pseudogene TRBV3-2) with TRBJ2-1; TRBD2 agrees at 8 bases. Germline V gene sequence: CDR1 LGHDT, CDR2 YNNKEL (reference sequence). V gave up 1 base and J gave up 5 bases; unmatched junction bases: 7. The CDR3 is made up of 16 amino acids. CDR3 nucleotide sequence: TGTGCCAGCAGCCAAGTCCCGGGACTAGACAACAATGAGCAGTTCTTC. This gives the protein CASSQVPGLDNNEQFF.

The DNA of the CDR3 is TGTGCCAGCAGTCCCCCGAGGCGGTCCGGCAACATTCAGTACTTC. Amino acids: CASSPPRRSGNIQYF. The genes are TRBV6-5 and TRBJ2-4; D is uncertain. This CDR3 comprises 15 residues. V was cut by 5 bases and J by 7 bases, with 18 bases left in between. Germline V CDR1 and CDR2: MNHEY, SVGAGI.

This chain joins TRBV9 and TRBJ2-7, with TRBD1 matching 7 bases. The junction had 6 bases not matched to a gene; V was cut back by 2 bases and J by 4 bases. The V gene's germline CDR1 is SGDLS and CDR2 YYNGEE. The CDR3 is made up of 14 amino acids. CDR3 sequence (DNA): TGTGCCAGCAGCGTCGACTGGACAGGATACGAGCAGTACTTC. It encodes CASSVDWTGYEQYF.

The chain joins TRBV30 to TRBJ2-7; TRBD2 is a possible D gene (6 bases). The V end lost 3 bases, the J end lost 2 bases, and 11 bases lay between the germline ends. Germline-derived CDR1 and CDR2 are GTSNPN and SVGIG (reference sequence). The CDR3 runs to 13 residues. The CDR3 DNA is TGTGCCTGGAGACCCGGGACTCCCTACGAGCAGTACTTC. Its protein product is CAWRPGTPYEQYF.

This clone has a single count. This chain connects TRBV6-6 to TRBJ1-5; TRBD1 agrees at 8 bases. With 10 bases clipped from V and 4 bases from J, the junction kept 6 bases outside the gene matches. The CDR3 covers 13 residues. Germline values: CDR1 MNHNY, CDR2 SVGAGI (reference sequence). The CDR3 bases are TGTGCCACCTACGGACAGGGAAATCAGCCCCAGCATTTT. Its translation is CATYGQGNQPQHF.

This chain links TRBV19 with TRBJ1-1; D is possibly TRBD1 (6 bases). Trimming left V 6 bases short and J 7 bases short, with 27 bases between. This CDR3 contains 17 residues. Per the germline V gene, CDR1 is LNHDA and CDR2 is SQIVND (reference sequence). CDR3 region: CASRREQTLRGRSEAFF. CDR3 DNA sequence: TGTGCCAGTAGAAGGGAACAAACTCTCAGGGGTAGGAGTGAAGCTTTCTTT.

This clone was observed a few times. The CDR3 spells CSVGGASGFNLNNEQFF. DNA of the CDR3: TGCAGCGTGGGTGGGGCTAGCGGGTTCAATTTAAACAATGAGCAGTTCTTC. This chain uses TRBV29-1 with TRBJ2-1; 8 bases are a match to TRBD2. The junction had 18 bases not matched to a gene; V was cut back by 6 bases and J by 5 bases. Germline lookup yields CDR1 SQVTM and CDR2 ANQGSEA. The CDR3 runs 17 residues.

The chain has TRBV5-1 and TRBJ2-5; 9 bases agree with TRBD1. Germline CDR1 SGHRS, CDR2 YFSETQ. V lost 4 bases to trimming and J lost 5 bases; unmatched junction nucleotides: 6. The CDR3 runs 14 residues. CDR3 DNA sequence: TGCGCCAGCAGCCTGGGACAGGGTGTGGAGACCCAGTACTTC. Translating gives CASSLGQGVETQYF.

The J gene is TRBJ1-5, the V gene TRBV6-2 or TRBV6-3; 8 nucleotides match TRBD1. With V trimmed by 4 bases and J by 0 bases, 5 bases remained unmatched. There are 16 residues in the CDR3. The germline CDR1 and CDR2 sequences are MNHEY and SVGEGT. The CDR3: CASSSKDRVSNQPQHF. In DNA form, the CDR3 reads TGTGCCAGCAGTTCCAAGGACAGGGTTAGCAATCAGCCCCAGCATTTT.

The genes are TRBV29-1 and TRBJ1-2; TRBD1 matches at 7 bases. Germline CDR1 and CDR2: SQVTM and ANQGSEA. The CDR3 loop spans 13 amino acids. With 6 bases clipped from V and 7 bases from J, the junction kept 11 bases outside the gene matches. The CDR3 region is CSVSQGVEGGYTF. CDR3 DNA: TGCAGCGTATCGCAGGGGGTAGAGGGTGGCTACACCTTC.

The chain uses TRBV10-3 and TRBJ2-7, with D uncertain. The germline gives CDR1 ENHRY, CDR2 SYGVKD. Trimming removed 6 bases at V and 0 bases at J, with 12 bases between. The length of the CDR3 is 14 residues. CDR3 nucleotide sequence: TGTGCCATCAGGACTTTCACCGACTCCTACGAGCAGTACTTC. As protein: CAIRTFTDSYEQYF.

The V gene is TRBV29-1, the J gene TRBJ2-7; D possibly corresponds to TRBD1 (5 bases). From germline, CDR1 is SQVTM and CDR2 ANQGSEA. The ends were cut back, 2 bases at V and 5 bases at J, with 13 bases in the middle. The CDR3 is made up of 13 amino acids. Here the CDR3 DNA reads TGCAGCGTTGAACTTGCAGGGAAAAACGAGCAGTACTTC. The encoded protein is CSVELAGKNEQYF.

The rearrangement joins TRBV11-2 to TRBJ2-1; TRBD2 agrees at 12 bases. CDR3 length: 18 amino acids. Germline loops: CDR1 SGHAT, CDR2 FQNNGV. The ends lost 5 bases at V and 5 bases at J; junction bases unmatched: 13. CDR3 coding DNA: TGTGCCAGCAGCCGCCCAATTTGGACTAGCGGGGAGAACAATGAGCAGTTCTTC. This gives the protein CASSRPIWTSGENNEQFF.

V gene TRBV29-1 combines with J gene TRBJ1-2; 9 bases map to TRBD1. V lost 5 bases to trimming and J lost 2 bases; unmatched junction nucleotides: 12. Germline V gene sequence: CDR1 SQVTM, CDR2 ANQGSEA. This CDR3 region has 16 residues. The CDR3 here is CSVRWKDRGWNYGYTF. The CDR3 coding sequence is TGCAGCGTTAGGTGGAAGGACAGGGGTTGGAACTATGGCTACACCTTC.

The chain couples TRBV5-1 to TRBJ2-7, with 13 bases matching TRBD2. This CDR3 comprises 17 residues. Germline V gene data show CDR1 as SGHRS and CDR2 as YFSETQ. J was trimmed by 2 bases and V by 0 bases; bases with no gene match: 5. The CDR3 region is CASSLAGTSGNAYEQYF. In nucleotides, the CDR3 is TGCGCCAGCAGCTTGGCCGGGACTAGCGGGAATGCCTACGAGCAGTACTTC.

V usage is TRBV25-1 and J usage is TRBJ2-1; D uncertain. V was shortened by 6 bases and J by 4 bases, with 4 bases between the two germline ends. The CDR3 is made up of 11 amino acids. CDR1 and CDR2 (germline): MGHDK, SYGVNS. The CDR3 loop is CASSYYNEQFF. CDR3 bases: TGTGCCAGCAGCTATTACAATGAGCAGTTCTTC.

The J gene is TRBJ1-6, the V gene TRBV28; TRBD1 matches at 9 bases. The trim removed 6 bases at V and 8 bases at J, leaving 5 bases unmatched. This CDR3 comprises 14 residues. Germline assignment: CDR1 MDHEN and CDR2 SYDVKM. The chain's CDR3 is CASRIGQGYSPLHF. In nucleotides, the CDR3 is TGTGCCAGCAGGATCGGACAGGGGTATTCACCCCTCCACTTT.

This chain connects TRBV27 to TRBJ2-7; D is uncertain. The CDR3 spans 13 residues. Looked up from germline, CDR1 is MNHEY and CDR2 is SMNVEV (reference sequence). Trimming took off 5 bases at V and 3 bases at J, with 11 bases between the two ends. CDR3 in amino acids: CASSLPPFYEQYF. In nucleotides, the CDR3 is TGTGCCAGCAGTCTTCCCCCCTTCTACGAGCAGTACTTC.

The chain employs TRBV30 and TRBJ1-4, with 10 bases fitting TRBD1. This CDR3 has 14 residues. From germline, CDR1 is GTSNPN and CDR2 SVGIG (reference sequence). V lost 5 bases and J lost 8; bases outside the gene matches: 8. The CDR3 here is CAWGAGTGAEKLFF. As DNA, the CDR3 is TGTGCCTGGGGTGCCGGGACAGGGGCCGAAAAACTGTTTTTT.

This rearrangement joins TRBV6-5 to TRBJ2-2; D gene unclear. V gave up 6 bases and J gave up 8 bases, with 10 bases separating them. There are 12 residues in the CDR3. Germline CDR1 and CDR2: MNHEY and SVGAGI. CDR3 DNA: TGTGCCAGCAGCTATCCATTTGGGGAGCTGTTTTTT. This encodes CASSYPFGELFF.